This is a list of T cell receptor beta chains from one sample in a study of T cells in Graves' hyperthyroidism and ophthalmopathy. TCRdb used MiXCR to reprocess the multiplex PCR reads, holding one entry per CDR3 protein. In the table there are roughly 840,000 distinct CDR3 sequences, roughly 37% of which are singletons. Sequencing was performed on blood. The receptors here all came from a young man with Graves' hyperthyroidism. Each CDR3 is given with its conserved first and last residue. The D gene is left open where the match is weak. Some rows mark clone size as missing; the rest say once, few, many or name a class of expanded clone.

D: NA; length: 11; size: NA; V: TRBV29-1; J: TRBJ1-1; CDR3: CSLRTNTEAFF; DNA: TGCAGCCTGCGGACCAACACTGAAGCTTTCTTT
D: NA; length: 14; size: NA; V: TRBV20-1; J: TRBJ2-2; CDR3: CSASPTANTGELFF; DNA: TGCAGTGCTAGCCCGACAGCGAACACCGGGGAGCTGTTTTTT
D: NA; length: 14; size: once; V: TRBV25-1; J: TRBJ2-5; CDR3: CASSQGGAHGAQYF; DNA: TGTGCCAGCAGCCAAGGAGGGGCCCATGGTGCCCAGTACTTC
D: NA; length: 15; size: many; V: TRBV29-1; J: TRBJ2-5; CDR3: CSVDRAGVNQETQYF; DNA: TGCAGCGTTGACCGTGCAGGGGTGAACCAAGAGACCCAGTACTTC
D: TRBD1; length: 13; size: few; V: TRBV19; J: TRBJ2-7; CDR3: CASSFTGVSEQYF; DNA: TGTGCCAGTAGCTTTACAGGGGTGAGTGAGCAGTACTTC
D: TRBD1; length: 15; size: NA; V: TRBV11-3; J: TRBJ1-4; CDR3: CASSPTGGADEKLFF; DNA: TGTGCCAGCAGCCCAACAGGGGGTGCAGATGAAAAACTGTTTTTT
D: TRBD1; length: 16; size: NA; V: TRBV10-3; J: TRBJ2-6; CDR3: CAISGQGDSGANVLTF; DNA: TGTGCCATCAGTGGCCAGGGGGACTCTGGGGCCAACGTCCTGACTTTC
D: NA; length: 15; size: few; V: TRBV9; J: TRBJ2-2; CDR3: CASSVGGGTTGELFF; DNA: TGTGCCAGCAGCGTAGGTGGGGGGACGACCGGGGAGCTGTTTTTT
D: NA; length: 17; size: NA; V: TRBV6-1; J: TRBJ2-7; CDR3: CASGTLLLGAPIYEQYF; DNA: TGTGCCAGCGGTACCCTCCTCTTGGGCGCGCCTATTTACGAGCAGTACTTC
D: TRBD2; length: 19; size: NA; V: TRBV11-1; J: TRBJ2-5; CDR3: CASSWFPAGGPVEQETQYF; DNA: TGTGCCAGCAGCTGGTTTCCAGCGGGGGGGCCGGTCGAGCAAGAGACCCAGTACTTC
D: TRBD1; length: 15; size: few; V: TRBV10-3; J: TRBJ2-7; CDR3: CAISDPGTGTYEQYF; DNA: TGTGCCATCAGTGACCCCGGGACAGGTACCTACGAGCAGTACTTC
D: NA; length: 16; size: NA; V: TRBV2; J: TRBJ2-2; CDR3: CASSPPPVANTGELFF; DNA: TGTGCCAGCAGCCCCCCTCCGGTAGCGAACACCGGGGAGCTGTTTTTT
D: NA; length: 14; size: NA; V: TRBV5-1; J: TRBJ2-2; CDR3: CASSLERGTGELFF; DNA: TGCGCCAGCAGCTTGGAGCGAGGCACCGGGGAGCTGTTTTTT
D: NA; length: 11; size: NA; V: TRBV29-1; J: TRBJ2-3; CDR3: CSVELADTQYF; DNA: TGCAGCGTTGAATTAGCAGATACGCAGTATTTT
D: TRBD2; length: 15; size: NA; V: TRBV13; J: TRBJ2-7; CDR3: CASSLGGRALHEQYF; DNA: TGTGCCAGCAGCTTAGGCGGGAGGGCGCTACACGAGCAGTACTTC
D: NA; length: 15; size: few; V: TRBV7-9; J: TRBJ2-7; CDR3: CASSSFDNGGYEQYF; DNA: TGTGCCAGCAGCTCATTCGACAACGGGGGCTACGAGCAGTACTTC
D: TRBD1; length: 15; size: NA; V: TRBV12-3/TRBV12-4; J: TRBJ1-5; CDR3: CASSSKGQDNQPQHF; DNA: TGTGCCAGCAGTTCAAAGGGACAGGATAATCAGCCCCAGCATTTT
D: NA; length: 14; size: NA; V: TRBV7-2; J: TRBJ1-3; CDR3: CASSFRWGRNTIYF; DNA: TGTGCCAGCAGCTTCCGCTGGGGCCGAAACACCATATATTTT
D: NA; length: 15; size: NA; V: TRBV7-2; J: TRBJ2-7; CDR3: CASSSGPYHTYEQYF; DNA: TGTGCCAGCAGCTCCGGGCCTTATCACACCTACGAGCAGTACTTC
D: NA; length: 16; size: NA; V: TRBV7-2; J: TRBJ2-7; CDR3: CASSSALGLKGDEQYF; DNA: TGTGCCAGCAGCTCAGCTCTTGGACTCAAGGGAGACGAGCAGTACTTC
D: NA; length: 15; size: NA; V: TRBV7-9; J: TRBJ2-2; CDR3: CTSSLGDAGTGELFF; DNA: TGTACCAGCAGCTTAGGGGACGCCGGCACCGGGGAGCTGTTTTTT
D: NA; length: 13; size: many; V: TRBV9; J: TRBJ1-1; CDR3: CASSAGGAAEAFF; DNA: TGTGCCAGCAGCGCCGGGGGGGCGGCTGAAGCTTTCTTT
D: TRBD1; length: 14; size: many; V: TRBV2; J: TRBJ1-6; CDR3: CASRRDRQNSPLHF; DNA: TGTGCCAGCAGAAGGGACAGGCAAAATTCACCCCTCCACTTT
D: NA; length: 14; size: many; V: TRBV15; J: TRBJ2-7; CDR3: CATSRDPGTYEQYF; DNA: TGTGCCACCAGCAGAGATCCAGGGACCTACGAGCAGTACTTC
D: NA; length: 14; size: many; V: TRBV5-1; J: TRBJ1-5; CDR3: CASSLSAGSQPQHF; DNA: TGCGCCAGCAGCTTGTCGGCAGGGAGTCAGCCCCAGCATTTT
D: TRBD1; length: 11; size: NA; V: TRBV20-1; J: TRBJ2-5; CDR3: CSAQRDRAQYF; DNA: TGCAGTGCTCAAAGGGACAGGGCCCAGTACTTC
D: NA; length: 16; size: many; V: TRBV19; J: TRBJ1-5; CDR3: CAKPQGDVDVDQPQHF; DNA: TGTGCCAAGCCCCAAGGTGACGTGGACGTGGATCAGCCCCAGCATTTT
D: TRBD1; length: 16; size: many; V: TRBV10-3; J: TRBJ2-7; CDR3: CAISESTGFVFYEQYF; DNA: TGTGCCATCAGTGAGTCGACAGGGTTCGTATTCTACGAGCAGTACTTC
D: NA; length: 14; size: many; V: TRBV20-1; J: TRBJ1-6; CDR3: CSARESSLNSPLHF; DNA: TGCAGTGCTCGGGAGAGCAGCCTCAATTCACCCCTCCACTTT
D: TRBD1; length: 19; size: many; V: TRBV7-9; J: TRBJ1-1; CDR3: CASSLGQGPSGAMNTEAFF; DNA: TGTGCCAGCAGCTTGGGACAGGGGCCCAGTGGTGCCATGAACACTGAAGCTTTCTTT
D: NA; length: 16; size: few; V: TRBV12-3/TRBV12-4; J: TRBJ1-2; CDR3: CASSPYLTQANYGYTF; DNA: TGTGCCAGCAGTCCGTATCTGACGCAAGCTAACTATGGCTACACCTTC
D: NA; length: 13; size: NA; V: TRBV7-9; J: TRBJ2-3; CDR3: CASSSEALGTQYF; DNA: TGTGCCAGCAGCTCCGAGGCTCTCGGTACGCAGTATTTT
D: TRBD1; length: 15; size: few; V: TRBV7-2; J: TRBJ1-4; CDR3: CASSSGGTGYEKLFF; DNA: TGTGCCAGCAGCTCGGGGGGGACAGGGTATGAAAAACTGTTTTTT
D: TRBD1; length: 15; size: NA; V: TRBV5-5; J: TRBJ1-5; CDR3: CASSLWGQGNQPQHF; DNA: TGTGCCAGCAGTTTATGGGGACAGGGCAATCAGCCCCAGCATTTT
D: TRBD1; length: 16; size: NA; V: TRBV7-9; J: TRBJ1-2; CDR3: CASTSDRVSAWDGYTF; DNA: TGTGCCAGCACTTCGGACAGGGTATCGGCATGGGATGGCTACACCTTC
D: NA; length: 14; size: NA; V: TRBV19; J: TRBJ1-5; CDR3: CASSIGDGYQPQHF; DNA: TGTGCCAGTAGTATCGGGGACGGTTATCAGCCCCAGCATTTT
D: NA; length: 12; size: many; V: TRBV29-1; J: TRBJ1-5; CDR3: CSVGQTNQPQHF; DNA: TGCAGCGTCGGACAGACCAATCAGCCCCAGCATTTT
D: NA; length: 14; size: NA; V: TRBV25-1; J: TRBJ1-1; CDR3: CASSSPAPNTEAFF; DNA: TGTGCCAGCAGTTCCCCCGCCCCGAACACTGAAGCTTTCTTT
D: NA; length: 12; size: NA; V: TRBV12-3/TRBV12-4; J: TRBJ2-5; CDR3: CASGAIAEPQYF; DNA: TGTGCCAGCGGAGCCATTGCGGAGCCCCAGTACTTC
D: NA; length: 15; size: many; V: TRBV19; J: TRBJ1-5; CDR3: CASSIDGYSNQPQHF; DNA: TGTGCCAGTAGTATCGACGGATATAGCAATCAGCCCCAGCATTTT
D: TRBD1; length: 14; size: NA; V: TRBV7-9; J: TRBJ2-7; CDR3: CASTSGTGGYEQYF; DNA: TGTGCCAGCACCTCCGGGACAGGGGGCTACGAGCAGTACTTC
D: NA; length: 16; size: NA; V: TRBV19; J: TRBJ2-2; CDR3: CASSIAPGRYSGELFF; DNA: TGTGCCAGTAGTATAGCCCCGGGGAGGTACAGCGGGGAGCTGTTTTTT
D: TRBD2; length: 18; size: few; V: TRBV19; J: TRBJ2-7; CDR3: CASSPGPGTSGGHYEQYF; DNA: TGTGCCAGTAGCCCTGGACCCGGGACTAGCGGGGGGCACTACGAGCAGTACTTC
D: NA; length: 14; size: NA; V: TRBV2; J: TRBJ2-7; CDR3: CASSREVARYEQYF; DNA: TGTGCCAGCAGCCGAGAAGTCGCGCGCTACGAGCAGTACTTC
D: NA; length: 14; size: few; V: TRBV5-1; J: TRBJ2-7; CDR3: CASSDLINSYEQYF; DNA: TGCGCCAGCAGCGATTTGATCAACTCCTACGAGCAGTACTTC
D: TRBD1; length: 14; size: NA; V: TRBV12-3/TRBV12-4; J: TRBJ1-2; CDR3: CASHPGTGDYGYTF; DNA: TGTGCCAGCCACCCTGGGACAGGGGACTATGGCTACACCTTC
D: NA; length: 13; size: many; V: TRBV20-1; J: TRBJ1-1; CDR3: CSARGHSNTEAFF; DNA: TGCAGTGCTAGAGGACATTCGAACACTGAAGCTTTCTTT
D: TRBD1; length: 15; size: NA; V: TRBV20-1; J: TRBJ2-2; CDR3: CSARDSDRPAGELFF; DNA: TGCAGTGCTAGAGATTCGGACAGGCCGGCCGGGGAGCTGTTTTTT
D: NA; length: 16; size: NA; V: TRBV6-5; J: TRBJ2-5; CDR3: CASRLLTGGNQETQYF; DNA: TGTGCCAGCAGGCTCCTGACAGGCGGAAACCAAGAGACCCAGTACTTC
D: TRBD1; length: 11; size: NA; V: TRBV10-3; J: TRBJ1-6; CDR3: CAGTGGSPLHF; DNA: TGTGCCGGGACAGGGGGGTCACCCCTCCACTTT
D: TRBD1; length: 13; size: NA; V: TRBV5-6; J: TRBJ1-5; CDR3: CASSLSGQTYEHF; DNA: TGTGCCAGCAGCTTGTCGGGACAGACCTACGAGCATTTT
D: TRBD1; length: 15; size: many; V: TRBV19; J: TRBJ1-2; CDR3: CASTMGGQGGYGYTF; DNA: TGTGCCAGTACCATGGGGGGACAGGGAGGCTATGGCTACACCTTC
D: TRBD1; length: 15; size: NA; V: TRBV20-1; J: TRBJ2-1; CDR3: CSARDWQGANNEQFF; DNA: TGCAGTGCTAGAGATTGGCAGGGGGCTAACAATGAGCAGTTCTTC
D: NA; length: 11; size: NA; V: TRBV6-5; J: TRBJ2-7; CDR3: CASKRELEQYF; DNA: TGTGCCAGCAAGAGGGAACTCGAGCAGTACTTC
D: NA; length: 12; size: many; V: TRBV13; J: TRBJ1-1; CDR3: CATAGKNTEAFF; DNA: TGTGCCACCGCGGGGAAGAACACTGAAGCTTTCTTT
D: TRBD1; length: 13; size: many; V: TRBV15; J: TRBJ1-4; CDR3: CATSRDREEKLFF; DNA: TGTGCCACGTCCCGGGACAGGGAGGAAAAACTGTTTTTT
D: TRBD1; length: 13; size: NA; V: TRBV29-1; J: TRBJ1-2; CDR3: CSVTTGGSYGYTF; DNA: TGCAGCGTTACGACAGGGGGGAGCTATGGCTACACCTTC